This T cell receptor beta chain came from a study of T cell responses to AZD1222 COVID-19 vaccine. Study-wide points: Sampling captured repertoires only after the peak T cell response. At baseline, seropositivity was found in only a handful of AZD1222 recipients. A mostly white British donor set with more females was recruited, and clonal diversity was possibly underestimated. Spike was spanned by vaccine-associated CD4 TCRs, which were dominant at 160-218 and 743-854.

Clones were sequenced by immunoSEQ multiplex PCR, and TCRdb holds only the in-frame ones, with some missing. The profile shows some 150,000 clones, roughly 94% of them singletons. On this clone: What it binds is not known.

This CDR3 is 13 amino acids long. Germline V gives CDR1 GTSNPN, CDR2 SVGIG (reference sequence). The V end was cut by 4 bases, the J end by 0 bases, with 9 bases between. This clonotype was obtained from an adult in good health. The sequencing here drew on peripheral blood, taken on day 0 of MenACWY control vaccination. The chain uses TRBV30 and TRBJ1-1; D is unresolved. CDR3 sequence (DNA): TGTGCCTGGAAGCAGGAGATGAACACTGAAGCTTTCTTT. The encoded protein is CAWKQEMNTEAFF. The variable domain in full, completed from reference TRBV30 and TRBJ1-1, reads SQTIHQWPATLVQPVGSPLSLECTVEGTSNPNLYWYRQAAGRGLQLLFYSVGIGQISSEVPQNLSASRPQDRQFILSSKKLLLSDSGFYLCAWKQEMNTEAFFGQGTRLTVV.